This T cell receptor (beta chain) was obtained from a study of CD8+CD57+ T cells in acquired aplastic anemia. Points from the study as a whole: Statistical testing detected no significant gap in CD8+ Simpson's diversity between patients and controls.

Germline V lookup: CDR1 LNHNV, CDR2 YYDKDF (reference sequence). V lost 2 bases, J lost 7 bases, and 12 bases lay in between. This CDR3 region has 14 residues. TCR beta VDJ and CDR3 profiles were obtained from a genomic DNA template. One entry per CDR3 protein results from TCRdb running MiXCR on the reads. The table lists some 170,000 distinct CDR3 sequences, approximately 40% of them singletons. In this sample, this clonotype turned up many times. Its matching antigen is unknown. The J gene is TRBJ2-1, the V gene TRBV15; weak D call: TRBD2 (5 bases). This sequence originates from a human donor in good health. Sample: sorted CD4+, CD8+, or CD8+CD57+ T cells (not recorded which) from PBMCs. The CDR3 DNA sequence: TGTGCCACCAGCAGACCGGGAAAAGGGAATGAGCAGTTCTTC. Residues: CATSRPGKGNEQFF. Together with reference TRBV15 and TRBJ2-1, the CDR3 gives the full variable domain: DAMVIQNPRYQVTQFGKPVTLSCSQTLNHNVMYWYQQKSSQAPKLLFHYYDKDFNNEADTPDNFQSRRPNTSFCFLDIRSPGLGDTAMYLCATSRPGKGNEQFFGPGTRLTVL.